The 30 T cell receptor beta chains listed next were all sequenced from one sample in a study of chemoradiotherapy in HPV16-positive cancers (dated by TCRdb to 2022 to 2024). Preparation of the library involved the immunoSEQ multiplex PCR assay. TCRdb limited this immuneACCESS table to in-frame rearrangements with V and J called. A share of clones is missing; checked studies link under half to unresolved V genes, and the rest is unexplained. Within this sample are under 4,000 clones, with 91% of them counted one time only. Jointly, the top ten make up around 3.7% of the sample. The material was tumor tissue, obtained from a patient who underwent chemoradiotherapy. The receptors stem from a human donor with HPV-associated anogenital cancer.

The chain has TRBV30 and TRBJ1-5; 9 bases are a match to TRBD1. V lost 2 bases and J lost 4; bases outside the gene matches: 3. CDR1 GTSNPN and CDR2 SVGIG come from the germline V gene (reference sequence). This CDR3 has 14 residues. CDR3 coding DNA: TGTGCCTGGAGTCTGGGACAGGGAAATCAGCCCCAGCATTTT. As protein: CAWSLGQGNQPQHF.

This chain joins TRBV2 and TRBJ1-6, with 8 bases fitting TRBD1. V gave up 6 bases and J gave up 12 bases; unmatched junction bases: 10. There are 14 residues in the CDR3. The germline gives CDR1 SNHLY, CDR2 FYNNEI. The CDR3 DNA reads TGTGCCAGCAGACGGGACAGGCAAATTTTACCCCTCCACTTT. Translation gives CASRRDRQILPLHF. The full variable domain, completed using reference TRBV2 and TRBJ1-6, is EPEVTQTPSHQVTQMGQEVILRCVPISNHLYFYWYRQILGQKVEFLVSFYNNEISEKSEIFDDQFSVERPDGSNFTLKIRSTKLEDSAMYFCASRRDRQILPLHFGNGTRLTVT.

The chain uses TRBV5-4 and TRBJ1-5; 9 bases match TRBD1. The CDR3 contains 15 residues. The ends lost 0 bases at V and 6 bases at J; junction bases unmatched: 4. CDR1 and CDR2 (germline): SGHNT, YYREEE (reference sequence). CDR3 sequence (DNA): TGTGCCAGCAGCTTGGACAGGGGGCTCGGTCAGCCCCAGCATTTT. Protein: CASSLDRGLGQPQHF.

The chain couples TRBV18 to TRBJ2-2; 7 positions agree with TRBD1. With V trimmed by 3 bases and J by 7 bases, 8 bases remained unmatched. This CDR3 region has 15 residues. Looked up from germline, CDR1 is KGHSH and CDR2 is LQKENI. The CDR3 here is CASSPRQGSNGELFF. DNA of the CDR3: TGTGCCAGCTCACCGAGACAGGGAAGTAACGGGGAGCTGTTTTTT. Variable domain in full (rest from reference TRBV18 and TRBJ2-2): NAGVMQNPRHLVRRRGQEARLRCSPMKGHSHVYWYRQLPEEGLKFMVYLQKENIIDESGMPKERFSAEFPKEGPSILRIQQVVRGDSAAYFCASSPRQGSNGELFFGEGSRLTVL.

This clone was found once. The chain is built from TRBV5-1 and TRBJ1-5; 9 bases are a match to TRBD1. With V trimmed by 0 bases and J by 0 bases, 1 base remained unmatched. Germline CDR1 and CDR2: SGHRS and YFSETQ. The length of the CDR3 is 16 residues. The CDR3: CASSLGDRASNQPQHF. The CDR3 DNA sequence: TGCGCCAGCAGCTTGGGGGACAGGGCTAGCAATCAGCCCCAGCATTTT.

The chain uses TRBV6-4 and TRBJ1-5; no reliable D call. Trimming shortened V by 6 bases and J by 7 bases, and 13 bases separated the two germline ends. The CDR3 spans 13 residues. Germline CDR1 MRHNA, CDR2 SNTAGT. CDR3 sequence: CASSVSFGQPQHF. The CDR3 nucleotides read TGTGCCAGCAGCGTATCCTTTGGCCAGCCCCAGCATTTT.

The chain employs TRBV6-5 and TRBJ1-5, with TRBD1 identical over 7 bases. With 9 bases clipped from V and 4 bases from J, the junction kept 12 bases outside the gene matches. Germline values: CDR1 MNHEY, CDR2 SVGAGI. The CDR3 is 15 amino acids. DNA for the CDR3: TGTGCCAGTCAACAGGGGAGGCGTGGTAATCAGCCCCAGCATTTT. Translated: CASQQGRRGNQPQHF.

Here the CDR3 DNA reads TGCAGCGTTGAAGGGAACTTCGGGACAGTTTCCTCCTACGAGCAGTACTTC. Translating gives CSVEGNFGTVSSYEQYF. This rearrangement joins TRBV29-1 to TRBJ2-7; 7 bases are a match to TRBD1. CDR1 and CDR2 (germline): SQVTM, ANQGSEA. After removal of 1 base from V and 0 bases from J, the junction contained 12 bases not matched to a gene. The CDR3 loop spans 17 amino acids.

The chain employs TRBV7-6 and TRBJ2-7, with D possibly matching TRBD2 (5 bases). The germline CDR1 and CDR2 sequences are SGHVS and FNYEAQ. V was pared by 5 bases and J by 5 bases, with 22 bases between. This CDR3 comprises 16 residues. In DNA, the CDR3 is TGTGCCAGCAGCCCAACCCCCGGGAACGGTGTCGACGAGCAGTACTTC. It encodes CASSPTPGNGVDEQYF.

The rearrangement links TRBV5-5 to TRBJ1-6; 9 bases match TRBD1. The CDR3 has 14 residues. Trimming removed 3 bases from V and 5 bases from J; junction bases left unmatched: 0. Germline CDR1 and CDR2: SGHKS and YYEKEE (reference sequence). The CDR3 DNA follows: TGTGCCAGCAGCTGGACAGGGGATAATTCACCCCTCCACTTT. Amino acids: CASSWTGDNSPLHF.

The sample holds one count of this clone. The chain uses TRBV5-4 and TRBJ2-2; 9 bases match TRBD2. This CDR3 comprises 16 residues. The trim removed 1 base at V and 5 bases at J, leaving 6 bases unmatched. Germline CDR1 reads SGHNT; CDR2 reads YYREEE (reference sequence). The CDR3 loop reads CASSLQRGAGTGELFF. The CDR3 nucleotides read TGTGCCAGCAGCTTGCAGCGGGGGGCCGGGACCGGGGAGCTGTTTTTT. Filled out from reference TRBV5-4 and TRBJ2-2, the complete variable domain reads ETGVTQSPTHLIKTRGQQVTLRCSSQSGHNTVSWYQQALGQGPQFIFQYYREEENGRGNFPPRFSGLQFPNYSSELNVNALELDDSALYLCASSLQRGAGTGELFFGEGSRLTVL.

The CDR3 nucleotides read TGCGCCAGCAGCCAAGGGACAGGAGAAACTCAGCATTTT. Amino acid sequence: CASSQGTGETQHF. This rearrangement joins TRBV4-1 to TRBJ1-5; TRBD1 matches 7 bases. This CDR3 is 13 amino acids long. Trimming cost V 1 base and J 13 bases; bases outside gene matches: 7. Germline V lookup: CDR1 MGHRA, CDR2 YSYEKL.

The gene calls are TRBV29-1 and TRBJ1-4, with D possibly TRBD1 on 6 matching bases. CDR3 length equals 13 residues. Germline V gene data show CDR1 as SQVTM and CDR2 as ANQGSEA. V was shortened by 4 bases and J by 8 bases, with 14 bases between the two germline ends. CDR3 in DNA: TGCAGCGTTGCAGGGTCCAGGGGCGAAAAACTGTTTTTT. Its translation: CSVAGSRGEKLFF. The full variable domain, rest sourced from reference TRBV29-1 and TRBJ1-4, is SAVISQKPSRDICQRGTSLTIQCQVDSQVTMMFWYRQQPGQSLTLIATANQGSEATYESGFVIDKFPISRPNLTFSTLTVSNMSPEDSSIYLCSVAGSRGEKLFFGSGTQLSVL.

This clone showed up just once. This chain links TRBV18 with TRBJ2-3; TRBD2 is a possible D gene (5 bases). The V gene's germline CDR1 is KGHSH and CDR2 LQKENI. The CDR3 length is 16 residues. Trimming took 3 bases from V and 2 from J, leaving 15 bases between them. The CDR3 is CASSPPVAYNTDTQYF. The CDR3 nucleotides read TGTGCCAGCTCACCGCCCGTAGCGTATAACACAGATACGCAGTATTTT.

The CDR3 region is CASSPGENTDTQYF. The CDR3 DNA follows: TGCGCCAGCAGCCCGGGGGAGAACACAGATACGCAGTATTTT. J is TRBJ2-3 and V is TRBV5-1, with D possibly being TRBD2 (6 bases). Trimming removed 4 bases at V and 2 bases at J, with 11 bases between. CDR3 size: 14 residues. Germline V CDR1 and CDR2: SGHRS, YFSETQ.

This chain uses TRBV10-2 with TRBJ1-1, with D uncertain. The CDR3 is 17 residues long. Germline assignment: CDR1 WSHSY and CDR2 SAAADI. Trimming took 4 bases from V and 2 from J, leaving 20 bases between them. The DNA for the CDR3 is TGCGCCAGCAGTGCAAAAATTTATCGGTGGGAAAACACTGAAGCTTTCTTT. As protein: CASSAKIYRWENTEAFF.

This chain joins TRBV7-6 and TRBJ1-4; D is possibly TRBD1 (5 bases). This CDR3 region has 14 residues. Germline CDR1 is SGHVS and CDR2 is FNYEAQ. With 5 bases removed from V and 5 bases from J, the gap between germline ends came to 12 bases. CDR3 DNA sequence: TGTGCCAGCAGCCGAGACAGTTTGAATGAAAAACTGTTTTTT. It encodes CASSRDSLNEKLFF.

The V gene is TRBV9, the J gene TRBJ1-2, with D tentatively TRBD1 (6 bases). V lost 6 bases, J lost 6 bases, and 21 bases lay in between. The CDR3 covers 15 residues. CDR1 and CDR2 from the germline V gene are SGDLS and YYNGEE. CDR3 residues: CASTPWGQGLHGYTF. CDR3 sequence (DNA): TGTGCCAGCACCCCTTGGGGGCAGGGGTTGCATGGCTACACCTTC.

V is TRBV30 and J is TRBJ2-1; perhaps D is TRBD1 or TRBD2 (5 bases each). The ends were cut back, 0 bases at V and 15 bases at J, with 18 bases in the middle. Germline loops: CDR1 GTSNPN, CDR2 SVGIG (reference sequence). There are 13 residues in the CDR3. CDR3 DNA: TGTGCCTGGAGTGTACTGCGGCAGGGACCTTTGTTCTTC. Translation: CAWSVLRQGPLFF.

V and J are TRBV7-2 and TRBJ1-2, with 11 bases matching TRBD1. The V gene end was trimmed by 5 bases and the J gene end by 0 bases; junction bases not matched to a gene: 5. This CDR3 region has 16 residues. Germline values: CDR1 SGHTA, CDR2 FQGNSA. CDR3 in amino acids: CASSPRTGGPNYGYTF. Written as DNA, the CDR3 is TGTGCCAGCAGCCCGAGGACAGGGGGCCCTAACTATGGCTACACCTTC.

The CDR3 region has the DNA TGCGCCAGCGACCCCCTCGGCGGGGGGACAGATACGCAGTATTTT. Its translation is CASDPLGGGTDTQYF. V and J are TRBV5-1 and TRBJ2-3, with TRBD2 matching 8 bases. CDR1 SGHRS and CDR2 YFSETQ come from the germline V gene. This CDR3 spans 15 amino acids. Trimming cost V 7 bases and J 3 bases; bases outside gene matches: 10.

This clone appeared once. The chain recombines TRBV4-1 with TRBJ1-1, with D unclear. The CDR3 is made up of 15 amino acids. V lost 3 bases to trimming and J lost 4 bases, with 15 bases between them. CDR1 is MGHRA, CDR2 YSYEKL, per germline. The CDR3: CASSHGRRDPTEAFF. CDR3 DNA sequence: TGCGCCAGCAGCCACGGTCGGCGAGATCCCACTGAAGCTTTCTTT.

CDR3 protein: CASSSKAGTGSYEQYF. CDR3 in DNA: TGCGCCAGCAGCTCTAAAGCCGGGACAGGCTCCTACGAGCAGTACTTC. The chain recombines TRBV5-1 with TRBJ2-7, with 8 bases lining up with TRBD1. Germline loops: CDR1 SGHRS, CDR2 YFSETQ. CDR3 length equals 16 residues. Unmatched junction bases numbered 8, after V lost 3 bases and J lost 0 bases.

The chain links TRBV28 to TRBJ2-1; TRBD1 agrees at 7 bases. CDR1 MDHEN and CDR2 SYDVKM come from the germline V gene. V was clipped by 5 bases and J by 7 bases; unmatched bases: 5. There are 13 residues in the CDR3. As DNA, the CDR3 is TGTGCCAGCAGTCGGACAGGCTGGAATGAGCAGTTCTTC. This encodes CASSRTGWNEQFF.

The chain uses TRBV7-6 and TRBJ1-2; 11 bases align to TRBD1. The CDR3 sequence is 14 residues long. CDR1 and CDR2 from the germline V gene are SGHVS and FNYEAQ. The V and J ends lost 5 bases and 7 bases, in that order; junction bases with no gene match: 6. CDR3 coding DNA: TGTGCCAGCAGCCTAAGCGGACAGGGGGCTGGCTACACCTTC. This sequence encodes CASSLSGQGAGYTF.

V is TRBV28 and J is TRBJ1-6; unclear D gene. Germline CDR1 is MDHEN and CDR2 is SYDVKM. Trimming cost V 3 bases and J 9 bases, with 3 bases left between them. The CDR3 is 11 residues long. The CDR3: CASSFSSPLHF. The CDR3 DNA sequence: TGTGCCAGCAGTTTTAGTTCACCCCTCCACTTT.

For the CDR3, the DNA is TGCGCCAGCAGCCGACTAGCGGGGGCTAACACAGATACGCAGTATTTT. This gives the protein CASSRLAGANTDTQYF. The V and J genes are TRBV4-3 and TRBJ2-3; TRBD2 matches 12 bases. This CDR3 comprises 16 residues. The germline V gene encodes CDR1 LGHNA and CDR2 YSLEER. Trimming removed 4 bases from V and 2 bases from J; junction bases left unmatched: 4.

The rearrangement uses TRBV28 and TRBJ2-7; 7 positions match TRBD2. After removal of 5 bases from V and 0 bases from J, the junction contained 7 bases not matched to a gene. This CDR3 contains 15 residues. From germline, CDR1 is MDHEN and CDR2 SYDVKM. The CDR3 here is CASSRSGTTSYEQYF. In DNA, the CDR3 is TGTGCCAGCAGTCGATCCGGGACTACCTCCTACGAGCAGTACTTC. The full variable domain, rest sourced from reference TRBV28 and TRBJ2-7, is DVKVTQSSRYLVKRTGEKVFLECVQDMDHENMFWYRQDPGLGLRLIYFSYDVKMKEKGDIPEGYSVSREKKERFSLILESASTNQTSMYLCASSRSGTTSYEQYFGPGTRLTVT.

This rearrangement joins TRBV6-5 to TRBJ2-3; D possibly uses TRBD1 or TRBD2 (6 bases each). Trimming removed 7 bases at V and 5 bases at J, with 16 bases between. CDR3 length: 14 residues. Germline V gene lookup returns CDR1 MNHEY and CDR2 SVGAGI. In DNA form, the CDR3 reads TGTGCCAGCAACGGGGGCGCGAAAGGAGATACGCAGTATTTT. Amino acids: CASNGGAKGDTQYF.

Here the CDR3 DNA reads TGTGCCAGTAGTATAGATAAGGGTAACATTCAGTACTTC. It specifies CASSIDKGNIQYF. The chain links TRBV19 to TRBJ2-4; D ambiguous. The CDR3 is 13 amino acids. Germline loops: CDR1 LNHDA, CDR2 SQIVND (reference sequence). The ends were cut back, 0 bases at V and 7 bases at J, with 7 bases in the middle.